This TCR beta chain is drawn from a study of cytomegalovirus exposure and HLA in healthy donors. Regarding this clone: Different DNA sequences within this sample yield the same CDR3.

It was with 60 Vbeta and 13 Jbeta primers that the PCR ran. The data were produced by immunoSEQ multiplex PCR, yet TCRdb's version contains in-frame clones alone and is incomplete. The data hold about 210,000 clones, with around 79% observed a single time. Trimming at V came to 5 bases and at J to 0 bases, leaving 1 base not matched to a gene. Germline CDR1 is SGHRS and CDR2 is YFSETQ. This CDR3 spans 14 amino acids. J is TRBJ1-4 and V is TRBV5-1; 7 bases match TRBD1. The sequence was obtained from a male donor in good health and CMV-seropositive. Sequencing input: PBMCs. The CDR3 region has the DNA TGCGCCAGCAGTGGACAGGCAACTAATGAAAAACTGTTTTTT. Amino acids: CASSGQATNEKLFF.